The T cell receptor beta chain described here comes from a study of T cells in Graves' hyperthyroidism and ophthalmopathy. The study, taken as a whole, reports: A 13 V-J signature model discriminated ophthalmopathy versus stable hyperthyroidism.

In its sample, this clonotype was seen many times. Its antigen is undetermined. From RNA transcripts, TCR beta CDR3 regions were amplified. During a first-round RT-PCR of the TCR CDR3, the HTBI primer set was used. TCRdb independently ran MiXCR on the multiplex PCR reads; one entry per CDR3 protein. This table has approximately 690,000 distinct CDR3 sequences, less than 25% appearing once. The specimen sequenced was blood. This receptor was taken from a man aged 25 to 40 with Graves' ophthalmopathy.

In nucleotides, the CDR3 is TGTGCCAGCAGTTTTTTGGACAGGGAAATCTACGAGCAGTACTTC. As protein: CASSFLDREIYEQYF. The chain uses TRBV27 and TRBJ2-7, with 8 bases lining up with TRBD1. The V segment lost 3 bases and the J segment 3 bases; nucleotides outside the gene matches: 7. CDR1 is MNHEY, CDR2 SMNVEV, per germline (reference sequence). The CDR3 is 15 amino acids.